Presented here are 17 T cell receptor beta chains from one specimen sequenced in a study of metastatic and nonmetastatic thyroid tumors. TCRdb reanalyzed the PCR reads with MiXCR. The table lists some 54,000 clones, approximately 17% of them singletons. Patients had received no treatment of any kind before thyroid surgery. The sample taken for sequencing was blood. The receptors were gathered from a female donor with papillary thyroid cancer or a benign thyroid nodule (not recorded which). Some clones in this sample may be carry-over from other donors' samples.

A word on this clone: With a much larger clone just one base away, this may be a read error. This sequence joins TRBV5-6 and TRBJ1-2, with unresolved D. The CDR3 totals 14 residues. V was cut by 0 bases and J by 5 bases, with 11 bases left in between. Germline-derived CDR1 and CDR2 are SGHDT and YYEEEE. CDR3 sequence: CASSLVWEGYGYTF. CDR3 nucleotide sequence: TGTGCCAGCAGCTTGGTCTGGGAGGGATATGGCTACACCTTC.

This clone was seen ten or more times. The DNA of the CDR3 is TGTGCCAGCAGCGTAGACGGGGGGCGGACTAATGAAAAACTGTTTTTT. It encodes CASSVDGGRTNEKLFF. The chain is built from TRBV9 and TRBJ1-4; TRBD1 might be the D (6 bases). The CDR3 extends over 16 amino acids. Germline CDR1 SGDLS, CDR2 YYNGEE. The V end was cut by 0 bases, the J end by 2 bases, with 11 bases between.

This clone was seen a handful of times. This chain uses TRBV28 with TRBJ1-2; 7 bases match TRBD1. The CDR3 consists of 16 residues. In germline, CDR1 is MDHEN, CDR2 SYDVKM. Losses at the gene ends were 4 bases for V and 4 bases for J; bases not matched to a gene: 12. CDR3 in DNA: TGTGCCAGCAGTTCAACCCGACAGGGTATAGGCTATGGCTACACCTTC. Encoded protein: CASSSTRQGIGYGYTF.

The V call is TRBV20-1, the J call TRBJ2-1; tentatively, D is TRBD2 (5 bases). CDR3 length: 14 residues. Germline CDR1 reads DFQATT; CDR2 reads SNEGSKA (reference sequence). The V and J ends lost 7 bases and 7 bases respectively, with 20 bases between them. CDR3 sequence: CSGPDWRSSNEQFF. Written as DNA, the CDR3 is TGCAGTGGCCCTGACTGGAGGTCGTCAAATGAGCAGTTCTTC.

This clone was seen a few times. The chain has TRBV5-6 and TRBJ2-5, with D perhaps given as TRBD1 or TRBD2 (5 bases each). Germline-derived CDR1 and CDR2 are SGHDT and YYEEEE. Trimming removed 6 bases at V and 0 bases at J, with 9 bases between. CDR3 length equals 13 residues. Here the CDR3 DNA reads TGTGCCAGCAAGGGACCGGACCAAGAGACCCAGTACTTC. This codes for CASKGPDQETQYF.

This clone appeared many times. The chain is built from TRBV7-2 and TRBJ2-3; D gene unclear. Per germline, CDR1 SGHTA and CDR2 FQGNSA. The length of the CDR3 is 12 residues. The V end was cut by 7 bases, the J end by 3 bases, with 8 bases between. CDR3 sequence (DNA): TGTGCCAGCACCCCCGAAACAGATACGCAGTATTTT. The encoded protein is CASTPETDTQYF.

The table lists this clone with a few counts. One end of the junction is discordant with germline, which a read error may explain. The V gene is TRBV6-1, the J gene TRBJ1-1, with a weak D call TRBD1 (6 bases). The germline V gene has CDR1 MNHNS and CDR2 SASEGT. This CDR3 has 13 amino acids. The CDR3 here is CASRRQVTTESFF. DNA of the CDR3: TGTGCCAGCAGACGACAGGTGACTACTGAATCTTTCTTT.

This clone was picked up many times. The CDR3 DNA sequence: TGTGCCAGCAGTTTTACCAAGGGAGGGAATGGCTACACCTTC. The encoded protein is CASSFTKGGNGYTF. The chain carries TRBV2 and TRBJ1-2; D remains ambiguous. CDR3 length equals 14 residues. Germline V gene data show CDR1 as SNHLY and CDR2 as FYNNEI. Deletions cut 5 bases from V and 6 bases from J, with 16 bases between.

In the case of this clone: This may arise from a read error, as a much more abundant clone is one base away. Other DNA sequences in this sample translate to the same CDR3. DNA of the CDR3: TGCAGTGCCAGGGGACAGGGTGAGACACAGTACTTC. It specifies CSARGQGETQYF. This chain joins TRBV20-1 and TRBJ2-5, with 9 bases aligning to TRBD1. Looked up from germline, CDR1 is DFQATT and CDR2 is SNEGSKA (reference sequence). The CDR3 length is 12 residues.

The rearrangement links TRBV13 to TRBJ1-1; D is undetermined. V gave up 1 base and J gave up 7 bases, with 19 bases separating them. This CDR3 is 16 amino acids long. Germline V gene sequence: CDR1 PRHDT, CDR2 FYEKMQ (reference sequence). This CDR3 reads CASSLAGASATGEAFF. CDR3 DNA: TGTGCCAGCAGCTTAGCAGGTGCTTCGGCGACTGGTGAAGCTTTCTTT.

Ten or more counts support this clone. The genes are TRBV5-6 and TRBJ2-1; D call uncertain. Between the trimmed V and J ends, which lost 4 bases and 9 bases, there was a span of 8 bases. The CDR3 extends over 11 amino acids. CDR1 is SGHDT and CDR2 is YYEEEE in the germline V gene. CDR3 DNA sequence: TGTGCCAGCAGCGTTGGAGTTGAGCAGTTCTTC. It encodes CASSVGVEQFF.

For this clone: At one end the junction does not follow the germline gene, possibly because of a read error. This chain joins TRBV12-3 or TRBV12-4 and TRBJ2-5; 7 bases line up with TRBD2. The CDR3 contains 16 residues. The CDR3 loop reads CASSFTSVRAEGTQYF. The CDR3 bases are TGTGCCAGTAGTTTTACTAGCGTGAGGGCCGAGGGGACCCAGTACTTC.

Of note for this clone: A much larger clone differs from this one at a single base, so this may be a read error. This chain uses TRBV3-1 with TRBJ2-2; 11 bases line up with TRBD1. V dropped 7 bases and J dropped 5; count of bases not matched to a gene: 12. Germline CDR1 and CDR2: LGHDT and YNNKEL (reference sequence). The CDR3 contains 17 residues. The CDR3 nucleotides are TGTGCCAGCATCCACCCCTTGGGACAGGGGGGAACCGGGGAGCTGTTTTTT. As protein: CASIHPLGQGGTGELFF.

In regard to this clone: A single base separates this from a much larger clone, so it may be a read error. Other nucleotide sequences from this sample produce the same CDR3. The chain recombines TRBV7-9 with TRBJ2-4; D is undetermined. V was clipped by 4 bases and J by 6 bases, with 13 bases between them. The CDR3 sequence is 14 residues long. Germline V gene sequence: CDR1 SEHNR, CDR2 FQNEAQ (reference sequence). The CDR3 nucleotides read TGTGCCAGCAGCTCTCCTATCTCGATAAACATTCAGTACTTC. Amino acids: CASSSPISINIQYF.

This clone was seen repeatedly, ten times or more. The chain couples TRBV27 to TRBJ2-6; D is unresolved. V was trimmed by 3 bases and J by 4 bases, leaving 4 bases between them. Germline V CDR1 and CDR2: MNHEY, SMNVEV (reference sequence). The length of the CDR3 is 13 residues. CDR3 nucleotide sequence: TGTGCCAGCAGTTTTTCAGGGGCCAACGTCCTGACTTTC. Its protein product is CASSFSGANVLTF.

This clone was counted ten times or more. The chain recombines TRBV20-1 with TRBJ2-1; 7 bases agree with TRBD1. The CDR3 runs 14 residues. Trimming took 3 bases from V and 2 from J; bases not matched to a gene: 4. The germline V gene encodes CDR1 DFQATT and CDR2 SNEGSKA (reference sequence). CDR3 bases: TGCAGTGCTAGCAACAGGGGTGCCTACAATGAGCAGTTCTTC. Translated: CSASNRGAYNEQFF.

This clone was detected many times. The chain uses TRBV6-1 and TRBJ1-1, with D tentatively TRBD1 (5 bases). This CDR3 region has 15 residues. CDR1 is MNHNS and CDR2 is SASEGT in the germline V gene. The V end was cut by 1 base, the J end by 5 bases, with 14 bases between. The DNA of the CDR3 is TGTGCCAGCAGTGAAGGGACGGGGGAAGGAACTGAAGCTTTCTTT. The encoded protein is CASSEGTGEGTEAFF.